The clone carrying this T cell receptor beta chain is labeled as medium-sized (0.01 to 0.1%). Its specificity is unknown. The data were taken from a study of liver allograft versus peripheral blood T cells. Across the study: Recipients' peripheral blood T cell receptor repertoires were compared with those in transplanted livers.

Germline V CDR1 and CDR2: MDHEN, SYDVKM. This CDR3 has 14 amino acids. Trimming removed 3 bases from V and 3 bases from J, with 9 bases in between. Study results and limitations: Reportedly, the T cell receptor repertoires present inside liver allografts differed from those in peripheral blood.

TCRdb reprocessed the reads via MiXCR and lists one record per CDR3 protein. This table has 10,000 or so distinct CDR3 sequences, approximately 16% appearing once. The chain recombines TRBV28 with TRBJ1-3; D unclear. This sequence originates from a human patient who had a liver transplant. Among the T cells, some may be from the graft donor. CDR3 sequence (DNA): TGTGCCAGCAGTTTGAACACAGATGGAAACACCATATATTTT. Protein sequence: CASSLNTDGNTIYF.